There are many counts of the clone carrying this TCR beta chain. The antigen is undetermined. The sample is drawn from a study of T cells in Graves' hyperthyroidism and ophthalmopathy. Looking at the study overall: Initial diagnosis, before any treatment, was when peripheral blood was collected.

Study-wide points: In the blood, most expanded thyroid clonotypes above 0.001 appeared as well.

Each diagnosis was grounded in clinical symptoms, serum thyroxine and TRAb, thyroid ultrasound, and orbital computed tomography. More than 8 ml fresh peripheral blood yielded the PBMCs. V lost 6 bases to trimming and J lost 4 bases; unmatched junction nucleotides: 7. The CDR3 totals 14 residues. Per the germline V gene, CDR1 is LGHNT and CDR2 is FRNRAP. Researchers amplified the TCR beta CDR3 regions from RNA transcripts. Carried out on the TCR CDR3, a first-round RT-PCR used the HTBI primer set. TCRdb passed the multiplex PCR reads through MiXCR, listing each CDR3 protein once. In the table there are 500,000 to 750,000 distinct CDR3 sequences, 13% to 15% of which are singletons.

The clonotype originates from a woman aged 18-29 years with Graves' ophthalmopathy. Material: blood. V is TRBV12-5 and J is TRBJ1-1, with TRBD1 matching 8 bases. The CDR3 coding sequence is TGTGCTAGTGGAATCGCAGGGGGCGGCACTGAAGCTTTCTTT. Amino acid sequence: CASGIAGGGTEAFF.